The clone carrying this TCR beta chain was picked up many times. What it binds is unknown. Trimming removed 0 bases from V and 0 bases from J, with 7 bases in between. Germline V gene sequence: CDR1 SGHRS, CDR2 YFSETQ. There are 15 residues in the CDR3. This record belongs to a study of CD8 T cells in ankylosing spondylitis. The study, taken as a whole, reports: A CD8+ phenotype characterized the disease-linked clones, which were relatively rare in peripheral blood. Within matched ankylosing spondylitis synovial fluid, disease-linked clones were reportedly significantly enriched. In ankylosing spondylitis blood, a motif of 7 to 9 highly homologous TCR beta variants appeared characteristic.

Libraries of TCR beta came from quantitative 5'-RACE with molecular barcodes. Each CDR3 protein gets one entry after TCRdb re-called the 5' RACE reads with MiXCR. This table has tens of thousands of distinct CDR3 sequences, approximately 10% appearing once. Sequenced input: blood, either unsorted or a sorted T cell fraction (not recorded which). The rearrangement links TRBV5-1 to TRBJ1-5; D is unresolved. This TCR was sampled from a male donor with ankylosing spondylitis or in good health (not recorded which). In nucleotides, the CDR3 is TGCGCCAGCAGCTTGGGACACCTTAGCAATCAGCCCCAGCATTTT. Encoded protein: CASSLGHLSNQPQHF.